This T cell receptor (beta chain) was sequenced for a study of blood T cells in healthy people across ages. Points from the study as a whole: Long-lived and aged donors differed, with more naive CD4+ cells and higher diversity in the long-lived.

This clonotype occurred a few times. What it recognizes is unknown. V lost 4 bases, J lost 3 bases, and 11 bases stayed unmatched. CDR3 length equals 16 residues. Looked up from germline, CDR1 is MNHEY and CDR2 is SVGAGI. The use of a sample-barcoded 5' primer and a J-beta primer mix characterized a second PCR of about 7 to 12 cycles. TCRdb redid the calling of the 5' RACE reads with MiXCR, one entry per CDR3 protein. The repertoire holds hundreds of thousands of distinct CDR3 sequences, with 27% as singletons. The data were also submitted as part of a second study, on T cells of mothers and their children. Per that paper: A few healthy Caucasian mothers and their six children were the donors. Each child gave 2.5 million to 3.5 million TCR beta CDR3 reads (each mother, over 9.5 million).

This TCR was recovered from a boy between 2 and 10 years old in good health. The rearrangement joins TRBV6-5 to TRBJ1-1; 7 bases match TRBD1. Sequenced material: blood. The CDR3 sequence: CASSFRQGTADTEAFF. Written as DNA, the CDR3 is TGTGCCAGCAGTTTCAGACAGGGCACTGCGGACACTGAAGCTTTCTTT.